Listed here are 14 T cell receptor beta chains from one sample, sequenced in a study of T cell responses to AZD1222 COVID-19 vaccine. Some clones are missing from TCRdb's copy, which holds only in-frame ones; the method was immunoSEQ multiplex PCR. The data contain 200,000 to 300,000 clones, approximately 95% of them seen just once; the ten biggest clones take up 0.55%. The material sequenced was peripheral blood, taken on day 0 of AZD1222 vaccination. These receptors came from an adult in good health.

V usage is TRBV24-1 and J usage is TRBJ1-5, with TRBD1 identical over 8 bases. V was pared by 3 bases and J by 5 bases, with 5 bases of the junction left unmatched. This CDR3 region has 15 residues. The germline V gene has CDR1 KGHDR and CDR2 SFDVKD. DNA of the CDR3: TGTGCCACCAGTGATGGAAACAGGGGGTATCAGCCCCAGCATTTT. Translating gives CATSDGNRGYQPQHF.

This chain links TRBV5-1 with TRBJ1-4; 7 bases match TRBD1. Losses at the gene ends were 4 bases for V and 4 bases for J; bases not matched to a gene: 7. Germline assignment: CDR1 SGHRS and CDR2 YFSETQ. The CDR3 is 15 amino acids. This chain's CDR3 is CASSPTGTDNEKLFF. Here the CDR3 DNA reads TGCGCCAGCAGCCCCACCGGGACAGATAATGAAAAACTGTTTTTT.

This clone was found once. The chain joins TRBV11-1 to TRBJ2-3; tentative D call: TRBD1 (6 bases). Trimming left V 6 bases short and J 4 bases short, with 11 bases between. The germline gives CDR1 SGHAT, CDR2 FQDESV (reference sequence). The CDR3 consists of 13 residues. The CDR3: CASSFTGPDTQYF. CDR3 sequence (DNA): TGTGCCAGCAGTTTCACAGGGCCAGATACGCAGTATTTT.

The chain couples TRBV6-2 or TRBV6-3 to TRBJ1-6; D is unresolved. CDR3 length: 16 amino acids. Trimming took 2 bases from V and 8 from J, leaving 16 bases between them. Germline V gene data show CDR1 as MNHEY and CDR2 as SVGEGT. As DNA, the CDR3 is TGTGCCAGCAGTTACGGTCCCCCAGCGGGGTATTCACCCCTCCACTTT. Translating it yields CASSYGPPAGYSPLHF.

This chain links TRBV30 with TRBJ2-4, with D possibly called TRBD1 or TRBD2 (6 bases each). Germline V gene data show CDR1 as GTSNPN and CDR2 as SVGIG (reference sequence). V was pared by 5 bases and J by 1 base, with 12 bases between. CDR3 length equals 14 residues. Here the CDR3 reads CAWAGGPAKNIQYF. In nucleotides, the CDR3 is TGTGCCTGGGCTGGGGGGCCGGCCAAAAACATTCAGTACTTC.

The rearrangement links TRBV23-1 to TRBJ1-1; maybe TRBD1 (5 bases). TRBV23-1 is noted as an ORF with a role that remains uncertain. The V gene lost 3 bases and the J gene lost 1 base, with 15 bases spanning the gap. The CDR3 spans 16 residues. This CDR3 reads CASSHYPGSGNTEAFF. The CDR3 nucleotides are TGCGCCAGCAGTCATTACCCAGGGTCCGGGAACACTGAAGCTTTCTTT.

The V gene is TRBV28, the J gene TRBJ1-5; D is perhaps TRBD1 (6 bases). Trimming removed 6 bases at V and 4 bases at J, with 13 bases between. This CDR3 comprises 14 residues. Germline values: CDR1 MDHEN, CDR2 SYDVKM. The CDR3 loop reads CASSLTGRNQPQHF. The CDR3 coding sequence is TGTGCCAGCAGCCTGACAGGCCGAAATCAGCCCCAGCATTTT. Drawing the rest from reference TRBV28 and TRBJ1-5, the complete variable domain is DVKVTQSSRYLVKRTGEKVFLECVQDMDHENMFWYRQDPGLGLRLIYFSYDVKMKEKGDIPEGYSVSREKKERFSLILESASTNQTSMYLCASSLTGRNQPQHFGDGTRLSIL.

The chain employs TRBV5-1 and TRBJ2-5, with 8 positions matching TRBD1. Losses at the gene ends were 4 bases for V and 4 bases for J; bases not matched to a gene: 9. This CDR3 spans 15 amino acids. Germline loops: CDR1 SGHRS, CDR2 YFSETQ. The CDR3 region is CASSRGTGRGETQYF. The DNA of the CDR3 is TGCGCCAGCAGCCGAGGGACAGGTCGCGGAGAGACCCAGTACTTC.

This rearrangement joins TRBV2 to TRBJ1-5, with D uncertain. The CDR3 length is 14 residues. Trimming cost V 6 bases and J 4 bases, with 13 bases left between them. Germline lookup yields CDR1 SNHLY and CDR2 FYNNEI. The CDR3 coding sequence is TGTGCCAGCAGCGAGCGGACGGTAAATCAGCCCCAGCATTTT. It translates to CASSERTVNQPQHF. The variable domain in full, with the rest retrieved from reference TRBV2 and TRBJ1-5, is EPEVTQTPSHQVTQMGQEVILRCVPISNHLYFYWYRQILGQKVEFLVSFYNNEISEKSEIFDDQFSVERPDGSNFTLKIRSTKLEDSAMYFCASSERTVNQPQHFGDGTRLSIL.

The V and J genes are TRBV12-3 or TRBV12-4 and TRBJ2-1, with TRBD2 matching 7 bases. After removal of 3 bases from V and 7 bases from J, the junction contained 3 bases not matched to a gene. The CDR3 contains 13 residues. The CDR3 reads CASSLGEGNEQFF. The CDR3 DNA sequence: TGTGCCAGCAGTTTGGGGGAGGGGAATGAGCAGTTCTTC.

This chain uses TRBV7-2 with TRBJ1-2; a possible D gene is TRBD1 (6 bases). V was trimmed by 5 bases and J by 8 bases, leaving 24 bases between them. This CDR3 is 16 amino acids long. CDR1 and CDR2 from the germline V gene are SGHTA and FQGNSA. The CDR3 protein is CASSPRNRDSTGGYTF. For the CDR3, the DNA is TGTGCCAGCAGCCCCCGGAACAGGGACTCAACGGGGGGCTACACCTTC.

In its sample, this clone was seen once. The genes are TRBV24-1 and TRBJ1-2; D remains ambiguous. Per germline, CDR1 KGHDR and CDR2 SFDVKD. This CDR3 is 12 amino acids long. V lost 11 bases and J 8 bases, leaving 17 bases between the germline ends. The CDR3 region has the DNA TGTGCCATCCCGTTGGCCTTTCGGGGCTACACCTTC. Translating it yields CAIPLAFRGYTF.

The chain employs TRBV5-1 and TRBJ2-2; 9 positions agree with TRBD1. With V trimmed by 4 bases and J by 6 bases, 13 bases remained unmatched. The length of the CDR3 is 17 residues. Germline V gene sequence: CDR1 SGHRS, CDR2 YFSETQ. The CDR3 protein is CASSTPGQGSLAGELFF. For the CDR3, the DNA is TGCGCCAGCAGCACCCCCGGACAGGGGAGTCTTGCCGGGGAGCTGTTTTTT.

The genes are TRBV5-4 and TRBJ2-7; the D gene is possibly TRBD1 (5 bases). Trimming removed 4 bases from V and 2 bases from J, with 13 bases in between. The CDR3 contains 14 residues. Germline V lookup: CDR1 SGHNT, CDR2 YYREEE (reference sequence). The CDR3 DNA reads TGTGCCAGCAGCCCCCAGGGTAGGGCCTACGAGCAGTACTTC. Amino acids: CASSPQGRAYEQYF. Supplemented by reference TRBV5-4 and TRBJ2-7, the full variable domain reads ETGVTQSPTHLIKTRGQQVTLRCSSQSGHNTVSWYQQALGQGPQFIFQYYREEENGRGNFPPRFSGLQFPNYSSELNVNALELDDSALYLCASSPQGRAYEQYFGPGTRLTVT.